This TCR beta chain was recovered during a study of blood T cell repertoires in COVID-19. Across the study: Spain, Italy and the United States supplied samples that represented acute and convalescent COVID-19. PBMCs, B-cell-depleted T cells, or T cells provided the cDNA or gDNA that made up the material.

Original processing notes: Cell counts per sample came from amplifying reference gene primers. Assay used: immunoSEQ multiplex PCR; TCRdb lists only in-frame clones, some missing. The V and J calls and clone size are taken from that table; D and trimming were inferred from the DNA. The sample yields about 200,000 clones, roughly 80% seen once. The sequencing input was peripheral blood. This clonotype was sampled from a woman older than 75 with acute or convalescent COVID-19.

The CDR3 DNA is TGCAGCGTCGTGGGACCGGGACAGCTTAACTATGGCTACACCTTC. Protein: CSVVGPGQLNYGYTF. The chain couples TRBV29-1 to TRBJ1-2; 7 bases fit TRBD1. Trimming took 6 bases from V and 1 from J; bases not matched to a gene: 11. The CDR3 extends over 15 amino acids. Germline loops: CDR1 SQVTM, CDR2 ANQGSEA.